The 9 T cell receptor beta chains reported below all come from one sample, sequenced in a study of shared clonotypes between healthy human individuals (dated by TCRdb to 2018 to 2021). The protocol used for the library was the immunoSEQ multiplex PCR assay. TCRdb obtained this table from immuneACCESS and retained in-frame rearrangements with V and J assigned. These tables miss some clones; where compared with another copy, unresolved V genes account for less than half of the shortfall, and the remainder is unexplained. The sample includes under 2.5 million clones, with just under 95% observed a single time. The ten most abundant clones make up roughly 0.34% of the sample. The sequenced material came from naive CD4+ T cells from PBMCs. Sample cell subset or site, as interpreted from the label and publication: CD45RA+ positively selected. These receptor sequences come from a man aged 18 to 30 in good health. Some clones in this sample may be carry-over from other donors' samples.

This sequence joins TRBV28 and TRBJ1-2; 8 bases line up with TRBD1. Germline V gene lookup returns CDR1 MDHEN and CDR2 SYDVKM. V shed 7 bases and J 8 bases; nucleotides not matched to a gene: 6. CDR3 length: 12 residues. This CDR3 is CASTDRARGYTF. In DNA form, the CDR3 reads TGTGCCAGCACGGACAGGGCGAGGGGCTACACCTTC.

V is TRBV18 and J is TRBJ2-7; D possibly matches TRBD1 or TRBD2 (6 bases each). CDR1 and CDR2 (germline): KGHSH, LQKENI. This CDR3 contains 15 residues. Deletions cut 6 bases from V and 3 bases from J, with 18 bases between. CDR3 DNA sequence: TGTGCCAGCTCCGAGGGGGGCATGCCCTTCTACGAGCAGTACTTC. Protein sequence: CASSEGGMPFYEQYF.

The chain couples TRBV28 to TRBJ2-7, with D tentatively TRBD1 (5 bases). Germline values: CDR1 MDHEN, CDR2 SYDVKM. The CDR3 contains 15 residues. V gave up 4 bases and J gave up 0 bases, with 13 bases separating them. This chain's CDR3 is CASSSQQVGSYEQYF. The CDR3, as DNA: TGTGCCAGCAGTTCGCAACAGGTCGGCTCCTACGAGCAGTACTTC.

This clone was seen more than once but under ten times. V gene TRBV29-1 combines with J gene TRBJ1-1; 7 positions match TRBD1. The CDR3 sequence is 14 residues long. Trimming took 6 bases from V and 0 from J; bases not matched to a gene: 7. CDR1 is SQVTM and CDR2 is ANQGSEA in the germline V gene. CDR3 DNA sequence: TGCAGCGTCCAGACAGGGAACCTGAACACTGAAGCTTTCTTT. It yields the protein CSVQTGNLNTEAFF.

Regarding this clone: Other DNA sequences in this specimen translate into the identical CDR3. The J gene is TRBJ2-1, the V gene TRBV20-1, with no clear D. Germline V lookup: CDR1 DFQATT, CDR2 SNEGSKA (reference sequence). Trimming pared 6 bases from V and 0 bases from J, leaving 3 bases between. The CDR3 spans 11 residues. The CDR3 here is CSAGSYNEQFF. CDR3 DNA: TGCAGTGCCGGCTCCTACAATGAGCAGTTCTTC.

The chain employs TRBV2 and TRBJ2-7; 10 positions match TRBD1. This CDR3 is built from 15 residues. CDR1 is SNHLY and CDR2 is FYNNEI in the germline V gene. The ends lost 4 bases at V and 2 bases at J; junction bases unmatched: 5. In nucleotides, the CDR3 is TGTGCCAGCAGTGTGTGGGGACAGGGGACCTACGAGCAGTACTTC. The encoded protein is CASSVWGQGTYEQYF. Drawing the rest from reference TRBV2 and TRBJ2-7, the complete variable domain is EPEVTQTPSHQVTQMGQEVILRCVPISNHLYFYWYRQILGQKVEFLVSFYNNEISEKSEIFDDQFSVERPDGSNFTLKIRSTKLEDSAMYFCASSVWGQGTYEQYFGPGTRLTVT.

Regarding this clone: The same CDR3 also results from other DNA sequences found in this sample. J is TRBJ2-3 and V is TRBV9, with 15 bases identical to TRBD2. The length of the CDR3 is 16 residues. Germline values: CDR1 SGDLS, CDR2 YYNGEE. V lost 3 bases to trimming and J lost 3 bases; unmatched junction nucleotides: 2. The CDR3 here is CASSAGLAGGTDTQYF. The CDR3 DNA sequence: TGTGCCAGCAGCGCCGGACTAGCGGGAGGGACAGATACGCAGTATTTT.

This clone was seen a few times. The chain carries TRBV4-1 and TRBJ1-1; D unclear. The germline V gene encodes CDR1 MGHRA and CDR2 YSYEKL. This CDR3 contains 15 residues. With 1 base removed from V and 0 bases from J, the gap between germline ends came to 9 bases. The CDR3 reads CASSQVPRLNTEAFF. The DNA of the CDR3 is TGCGCCAGCAGCCAAGTTCCACGCCTGAACACTGAAGCTTTCTTT.

The rearrangement uses TRBV11-1 and TRBJ2-7, with a weak D call TRBD1 (8 bases). Trimming stripped 5 bases from V and 5 bases from J, with 13 bases between. The CDR3 covers 13 residues. Germline V gene sequence: CDR1 SGHAT, CDR2 FQDESV (reference sequence). CDR3 amino acids: CASSRTGTNEQYF. The CDR3 DNA is TGTGCCAGCAGCCGGACAGGGACTAACGAGCAGTACTTC.